Below, 9 T cell receptor beta chains from the same sample are listed, as sequenced in a study of OX40 agonist ivuxolimab in advanced cancers. Generated by immunoSEQ multiplex PCR, the TCRdb table keeps only in-frame clones and is missing some. The table includes roughly 73,000 clones, about four fifths detected once. The source material was CD4+ or CD8+ T cells sorted from blood, sampled in a trial of the OX40 agonist ivuxolimab. These receptors were taken from an adult with an advanced solid tumor such as melanoma, head and neck, liver or kidney cancer.

The rearrangement links TRBV28 to TRBJ2-4; D not resolved. The length of the CDR3 is 14 residues. Trimming removed 2 bases from V and 5 bases from J, with 10 bases in between. CDR1 and CDR2 from the germline V gene are MDHEN and SYDVKM. The CDR3 DNA sequence: TGTGCCAGCAGTTTAACCGGAATCCAAAACATTCAGTACTTC. As protein: CASSLTGIQNIQYF.

The CDR3 reads CASSPARATYPNYGYTF. In DNA form, the CDR3 reads TGTGCCAGCAGCCCCGCCAGGGCGACCTACCCTAACTATGGCTACACCTTC. The rearrangement links TRBV9 to TRBJ1-2; perhaps TRBD1 as D (5 bases). The CDR3 runs to 17 residues. Germline V gives CDR1 SGDLS, CDR2 YYNGEE. The V and J ends lost 4 bases and 0 bases respectively, with 19 bases between them.

This CDR3 is CASSLTGLAGDEQYF. DNA for the CDR3: TGCGCCAGCAGCTTGACCGGACTAGCGGGGGACGAGCAGTACTTC. The rearrangement links TRBV5-1 to TRBJ2-7, with 13 bases lining up with TRBD2. The germline gives CDR1 SGHRS, CDR2 YFSETQ. V dropped 1 base and J dropped 5; count of bases not matched to a gene: 3. This CDR3 has 15 residues. Looking up the rest from reference TRBV5-1 and TRBJ2-7 gives the full variable domain: KAGVTQTPRYLIKTRGQQVTLSCSPISGHRSVSWYQQTPGQGLQFLFEYFSETQRNKGNFPGRFSGRQFSNSRSEMNVSTLELGDSALYLCASSLTGLAGDEQYFGPGTRLTVT.

The CDR3 nucleotides are TGTGCCATCAGTGCAGGGCGTATGGGCTACACCTTC. Translation gives CAISAGRMGYTF. This sequence joins TRBV10-3 and TRBJ1-2; a possible D gene is TRBD1 (5 bases). Germline lookup yields CDR1 ENHRY and CDR2 SYGVKD. CDR3 length equals 12 residues. With 4 bases removed from V and 8 bases from J, the gap between germline ends came to 11 bases.

The chain joins TRBV2 to TRBJ2-7; 10 positions match TRBD2. Germline V gene lookup returns CDR1 SNHLY and CDR2 FYNNEI. V gave up 7 bases and J gave up 7 bases; unmatched junction bases: 7. The CDR3 has 13 amino acids. DNA of the CDR3: TGTGCCAGCAACCTAGCGGGGGCACAAGAGCAGTACTTC. Translation gives CASNLAGAQEQYF.

This clone was detected only a few times. The rearrangement joins TRBV19 to TRBJ2-5; 10 nucleotides agree with TRBD2. This CDR3 has 13 amino acids. Trimming cost V 5 bases and J 14 bases; bases outside gene matches: 11. The germline V gene encodes CDR1 LNHDA and CDR2 SQIVND (reference sequence). For the CDR3, the DNA is TGTGCCAGTAGTCCCAGACAGCGGGGGGGCCACTACTTC. Translating it yields CASSPRQRGGHYF.

The chain uses TRBV11-2 and TRBJ2-7; D is perhaps TRBD2 (6 bases). The CDR3 covers 13 residues. The germline gives CDR1 SGHAT, CDR2 FQNNGV. V lost 5 bases and J 7 bases, leaving 15 bases between the germline ends. The CDR3 coding sequence is TGTGCCAGCAGCCCTTCCAGGGAGGAGGAGCAGTACTTC. Translation gives CASSPSREEEQYF.

The V call is TRBV5-1, the J call TRBJ1-2; the D is unclear. CDR1 is SGHRS and CDR2 is YFSETQ in the germline V gene. This CDR3 has 13 amino acids. The germline V and J ends were trimmed by 0 bases and 2 bases, with 5 bases remaining between them. Here the CDR3 reads CASSLADNYGYTF. CDR3 nucleotide sequence: TGCGCCAGCAGCTTGGCAGACAACTATGGCTACACCTTC.

CDR3 sequence reads: CASSLGRNSNQPQHF. Here the CDR3 DNA reads TGTGCCAGCAGCTTAGGTCGAAATAGCAATCAGCCCCAGCATTTT. This chain joins TRBV5-6 and TRBJ1-5, with D uncertain. Germline V gene lookup returns CDR1 SGHDT and CDR2 YYEEEE. The CDR3 sequence is 15 residues long. V was clipped by 2 bases and J by 0 bases, with 9 bases between them. The complete variable domain, with remaining parts taken from reference TRBV5-6 and TRBJ1-5, reads DAGVTQSPTHLIKTRGQQVTLRCSPKSGHDTVSWYQQALGQGPQFIFQYYEEEERQRGNFPDRFSGHQFPNYSSELNVNALLLGDSALYLCASSLGRNSNQPQHFGDGTRLSIL.